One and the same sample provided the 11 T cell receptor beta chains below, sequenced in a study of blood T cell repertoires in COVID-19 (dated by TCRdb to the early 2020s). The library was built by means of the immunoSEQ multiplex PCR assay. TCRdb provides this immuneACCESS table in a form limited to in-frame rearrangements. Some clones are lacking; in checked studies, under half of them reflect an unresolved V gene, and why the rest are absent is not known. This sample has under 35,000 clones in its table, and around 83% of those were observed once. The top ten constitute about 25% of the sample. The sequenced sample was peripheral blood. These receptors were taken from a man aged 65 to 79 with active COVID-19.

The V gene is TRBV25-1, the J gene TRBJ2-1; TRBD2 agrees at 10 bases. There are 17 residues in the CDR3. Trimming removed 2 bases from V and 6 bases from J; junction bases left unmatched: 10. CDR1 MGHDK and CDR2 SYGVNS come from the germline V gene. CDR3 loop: CASSEPGLAANLNEQFF. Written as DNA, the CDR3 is TGTGCCAGCAGTGAACCAGGACTAGCGGCCAACCTCAATGAGCAGTTCTTC. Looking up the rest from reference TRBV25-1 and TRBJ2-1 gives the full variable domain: EADIYQTPRYLVIGTGKKITLECSQTMGHDKMYWYQQDPGMELHLIHYSYGVNSTEKGDLSSESTVSRIRTEHFPLTLESARPSHTSQYLCASSEPGLAANLNEQFFGPGTRLTVL.

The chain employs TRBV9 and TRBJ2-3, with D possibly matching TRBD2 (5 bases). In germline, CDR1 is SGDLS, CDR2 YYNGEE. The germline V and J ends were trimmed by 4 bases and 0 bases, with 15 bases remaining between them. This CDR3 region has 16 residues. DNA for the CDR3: TGTGCCAGCAGCCCCCGAGGGTCGGGGAGCACAGATACGCAGTATTTT. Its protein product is CASSPRGSGSTDTQYF.

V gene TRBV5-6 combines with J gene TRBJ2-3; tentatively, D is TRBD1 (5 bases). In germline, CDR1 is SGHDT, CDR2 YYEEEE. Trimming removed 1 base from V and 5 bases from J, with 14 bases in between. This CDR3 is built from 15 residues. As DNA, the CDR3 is TGTGCCAGCAGCTTGCTGGACACCCAGGGAGATACGCAGTATTTT. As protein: CASSLLDTQGDTQYF.

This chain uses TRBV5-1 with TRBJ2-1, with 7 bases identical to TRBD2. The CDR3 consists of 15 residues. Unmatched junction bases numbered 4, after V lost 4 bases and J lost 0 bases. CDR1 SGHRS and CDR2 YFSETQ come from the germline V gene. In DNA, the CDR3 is TGCGCCAGCAGCCAGGGACTAAACTCCTACAATGAGCAGTTCTTC. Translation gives CASSQGLNSYNEQFF.

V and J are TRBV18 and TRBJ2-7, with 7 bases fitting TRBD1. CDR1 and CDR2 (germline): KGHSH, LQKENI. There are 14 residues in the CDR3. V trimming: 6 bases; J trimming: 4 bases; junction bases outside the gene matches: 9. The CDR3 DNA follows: TGTGCCAGCTCTCCTCAGACAGGGCAATACGAGCAGTACTTC. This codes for CASSPQTGQYEQYF.

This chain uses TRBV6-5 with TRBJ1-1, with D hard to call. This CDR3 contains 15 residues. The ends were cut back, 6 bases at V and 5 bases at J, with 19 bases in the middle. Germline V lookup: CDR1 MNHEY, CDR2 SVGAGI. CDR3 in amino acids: CASSATLARRTEAFF. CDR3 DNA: TGTGCCAGCAGCGCGACATTGGCCCGGAGGACTGAAGCTTTCTTT.

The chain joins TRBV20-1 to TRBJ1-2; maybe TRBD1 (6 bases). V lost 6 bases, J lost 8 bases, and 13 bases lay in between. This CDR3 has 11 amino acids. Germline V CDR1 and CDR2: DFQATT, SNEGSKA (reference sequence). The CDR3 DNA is TGCAGTGCCTCAAACAGGGCCGGCTACACCTTC. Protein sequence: CSASNRAGYTF.

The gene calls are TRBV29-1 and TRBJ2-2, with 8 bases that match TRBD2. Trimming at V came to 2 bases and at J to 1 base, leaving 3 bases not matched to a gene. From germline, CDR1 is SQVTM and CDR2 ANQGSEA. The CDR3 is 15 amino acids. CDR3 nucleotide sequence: TGCAGCGTTGAACCCGCGGGGGGGAACACCGGGGAGCTGTTTTTT. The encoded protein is CSVEPAGGNTGELFF.

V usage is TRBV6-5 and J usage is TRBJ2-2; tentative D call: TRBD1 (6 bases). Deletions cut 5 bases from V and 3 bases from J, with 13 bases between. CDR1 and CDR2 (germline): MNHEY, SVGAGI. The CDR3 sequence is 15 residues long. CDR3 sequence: CASSLKQGYTGELFF. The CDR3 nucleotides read TGTGCCAGCAGTCTAAAACAGGGATACACCGGGGAGCTGTTTTTT.

The CDR3 coding sequence is TGTGCCAGCAGTCCAGGGGACAGGGGCGAGTATGGCTACACCTTC. Protein: CASSPGDRGEYGYTF. This sequence joins TRBV28 and TRBJ1-2; 10 positions agree with TRBD1. Trimming removed 5 bases from V and 5 bases from J; junction bases left unmatched: 8. Germline loops: CDR1 MDHEN, CDR2 SYDVKM. The CDR3 sequence is 15 residues long.

CDR3: CASSPWGTPGGNSYNEQFF. DNA of the CDR3: TGTGCCAGCAGTCCGTGGGGTACACCGGGAGGGAACTCCTACAATGAGCAGTTCTTC. The gene calls are TRBV28 and TRBJ2-1, with 8 bases fitting TRBD2. V was pared by 5 bases and J by 0 bases, with 15 bases of the junction left unmatched. This CDR3 has 19 amino acids. Germline V CDR1 and CDR2: MDHEN, SYDVKM.